The T cell receptor beta chain described here comes from a study of technical replicates of blood from four donors. The CDR3 spans 11 residues. Germline CDR1 is SNHLY and CDR2 is FYNNEI. Notes on this clone: At one of its ends the junction is not consistent with the germline gene, which may arise from a read error.

Clones were read by immunoSEQ multiplex PCR, and TCRdb kept only the in-frame ones, dropping some. The profile shows approximately 65,000 clones, about 90% of them singletons. This sequence originates from a human donor in good health. Some clones in this sample may be carry-over from other donors' samples. The specimen sequenced was PBMCs. This chain connects TRBV2 to TRBJ2-5; 7 bases are shared with TRBD2. In nucleotides, the CDR3 is TGTGCCAGCAGTGAAGCGGGGGGGAGCGACTTC. Translation: CASSEAGGSDF.